These 26 T cell receptor beta chains came from one sample sequenced in a study of blood T cell repertoires in COVID-19. Profiled with immunoSEQ multiplex PCR; TCRdb holds only in-frame clones, not every one. The table shows just over 60,000 clones, with about four fifths occurring only once. Sequenced: peripheral blood. Source of these receptors: a man younger than 45 with COVID-19, enrolled during active disease.

The chain's CDR3 is CASRTRSGAETEAFF. In DNA, the CDR3 is TGTGCCAGCAGAACCAGGTCAGGGGCGGAGACTGAAGCTTTCTTT. This sequence joins TRBV28 and TRBJ1-1; perhaps TRBD1 as D (6 bases). CDR1 is MDHEN and CDR2 is SYDVKM in the germline V gene. Trimming left V 6 bases short and J 5 bases short, with 19 bases between. The CDR3 sequence is 15 residues long.

The V call is TRBV2, the J call TRBJ1-6; 9 positions agree with TRBD1. CDR1 is SNHLY and CDR2 is FYNNEI in the germline V gene. The CDR3 totals 14 residues. After removal of 2 bases from V and 10 bases from J, the junction contained 3 bases not matched to a gene. The CDR3 coding sequence is TGTGCCAGCAGTGAAAGAGACAGGGGGTCACCCCTCCACTTT. Its protein is CASSERDRGSPLHF.

The chain is built from TRBV11-2 and TRBJ1-2, with 8 bases matching TRBD1. CDR1 is SGHAT and CDR2 is FQNNGV in the germline V gene. This CDR3 region has 13 residues. J lost 6 bases, V lost 5 bases, and 5 bases had no gene match. Written as DNA, the CDR3 is TGTGCCAGCAGCCCAGGGACAGGACATGGCTACACCTTC. This translates into CASSPGTGHGYTF.

This clone has a count of ten or more. The V and J genes are TRBV21-1 and TRBJ2-7; the DNA was not compared with TRBD2, the D call given in the table. TRBV21-1 is a documented pseudogene. CDR3 length: 18 amino acids. The CDR3 sequence is CASSKSQGGCGSGDEQYF. For the CDR3, the DNA is TGTGCCAGCAGCAAGTCCCAGGGTGGATGCGGGAGTGGCGACGAGCAGTACTTC.

The V and J genes are TRBV4-2 and TRBJ2-7, with a tentative D call TRBD1 (6 bases). Trimming left V 3 bases short and J 3 bases short, with 12 bases between. Germline CDR1 LGHNA, CDR2 YNFKEQ. The CDR3 contains 14 residues. CDR3 protein: CASSQATGRYEQYF. For the CDR3, the DNA is TGTGCCAGCAGCCAGGCAACAGGGCGCTACGAGCAGTACTTC.

The chain employs TRBV28 and TRBJ1-1; the D gene is possibly TRBD1 (6 bases). The CDR3 has 14 residues. Per the germline V gene, CDR1 is MDHEN and CDR2 is SYDVKM. V was clipped by 7 bases and J by 4 bases, with 16 bases between them. The CDR3 here is CASNGQFPGTEAFF. CDR3 DNA: TGTGCCAGCAACGGACAGTTTCCGGGCACTGAAGCTTTCTTT.

Written as DNA, the CDR3 is TGTGCCAGCAGCTTTAGCGGTGAGGCCTACGAGCAGTACTTC. Its protein product is CASSFSGEAYEQYF. V is TRBV7-9 and J is TRBJ2-7, with a tentative D call TRBD2 (6 bases). CDR3 length: 14 amino acids. CDR1 and CDR2 (germline): SEHNR, FQNEAQ (reference sequence). V lost 3 bases, J lost 2 bases, and 11 bases lay in between.

The CDR3 here is CASSSAVVSDTEAFF. The CDR3 nucleotides read TGTGCCAGCTCTTCAGCGGTGGTTTCAGACACTGAAGCTTTCTTT. This sequence joins TRBV11-3 and TRBJ1-1; no reliable D call. The CDR3 is made up of 15 amino acids. Trimming removed 8 bases from V and 3 bases from J, with 19 bases in between. CDR1 is SGHNT, CDR2 YENEEA, per germline. The variable domain in full, completed from reference TRBV11-3 and TRBJ1-1, reads EAGVVQSPRYKIIEKKQPVAFWCNPISGHNTLYWYLQNLGQGPELLIRYENEEAVDDSQLPKDRFSAERLKGVDSTLKIQPAELGDSAVYLCASSSAVVSDTEAFFGQGTRLTVV.

The chain is built from TRBV6-5 and TRBJ2-4; D is uncertain. This CDR3 contains 12 residues. The V gene lost 6 bases and the J gene lost 8 bases, with 11 bases spanning the gap. The germline V gene encodes CDR1 MNHEY and CDR2 SVGAGI. The CDR3 DNA reads as TGTGCCAGCAGCCAAATAACGGACATTCAGTACTTC. Protein sequence: CASSQITDIQYF.

The CDR3 sequence: CASSLWGRGNYEQYF. For the CDR3, the DNA is TGCGCCAGCAGCTTGTGGGGCAGGGGGAACTACGAGCAGTACTTC. The V and J genes are TRBV5-1 and TRBJ2-7; TRBD1 matches at 7 bases. CDR3 length: 15 residues. The V gene's germline CDR1 is SGHRS and CDR2 YFSETQ. Unmatched junction bases numbered 7, after V lost 1 base and J lost 3 bases. The complete variable domain, with remaining parts taken from reference TRBV5-1 and TRBJ2-7, reads KAGVTQTPRYLIKTRGQQVTLSCSPISGHRSVSWYQQTPGQGLQFLFEYFSETQRNKGNFPGRFSGRQFSNSRSEMNVSTLELGDSALYLCASSLWGRGNYEQYFGPGTRLTVT.

The rearrangement uses TRBV2 and TRBJ1-5; maybe TRBD1 (6 bases). The V end was cut by 5 bases, the J end by 0 bases, with 8 bases between. This CDR3 is 14 amino acids long. The germline CDR1 and CDR2 sequences are SNHLY and FYNNEI. The CDR3 bases are TGTGCCAGCAGTCGGACAGTTAGCAATCAGCCCCAGCATTTT. The encoded protein is CASSRTVSNQPQHF.

The CDR3 loop is CASLQGEEARNEQFF. CDR3 DNA: TGTGCCAGTTTACAGGGCGAGGAGGCTAGGAATGAGCAGTTCTTC. This chain connects TRBV21-1 to TRBJ2-1; no check of the table's D call, TRBD1, against the DNA was made. TRBV21-1 is tagged as a pseudogene. The CDR3 runs to 15 residues.

V is TRBV6-2 or TRBV6-3 and J is TRBJ2-1; unclear D gene. The CDR3 totals 15 residues. V lost 3 bases to trimming and J lost 9 bases, with 18 bases between them. In germline, CDR1 is MNHEY, CDR2 SVGEGT. The chain's CDR3 is CASSYGLGSAVEQFF. For the CDR3, the DNA is TGTGCCAGCAGTTATGGCCTGGGTTCGGCGGTTGAGCAGTTCTTC.

This chain uses TRBV6-5 with TRBJ2-6, with D hard to call. The germline CDR1 and CDR2 sequences are MNHEY and SVGAGI. The CDR3 consists of 15 residues. V shed 6 bases and J shed 4 bases, with 13 bases lying between them. CDR3 sequence (DNA): TGTGCCAGCAGAAGACTCCTCGGGGGGGCCAACGTCCTGACTTTC. It specifies CASRRLLGGANVLTF.

The V call is TRBV5-6, the J call TRBJ1-6; 8 nucleotides agree with TRBD1. The CDR3 consists of 15 residues. The germline V gene encodes CDR1 SGHDT and CDR2 YYEEEE. Trimming at V came to 1 base and at J to 8 bases, leaving 5 bases not matched to a gene. CDR3 sequence reads: CASSLKGQDYSPLHF. In DNA form, the CDR3 reads TGTGCCAGCAGCTTGAAGGGACAGGATTATTCACCCCTCCACTTT.

The chain joins TRBV3-1 (or the pseudogene TRBV3-2) to TRBJ2-2; D gene ambiguous. CDR1 is LGHDT, CDR2 YNNKEL, per germline (reference sequence). CDR3 length equals 14 residues. The germline V and J ends were trimmed by 1 base and 4 bases, with 7 bases remaining between them. The CDR3 DNA follows: TGTGCCAGCAGCCAAGCTTACTTCACCGGGGAGCTGTTTTTT. This gives the protein CASSQAYFTGELFF.

The rearrangement links TRBV19 to TRBJ1-2; 7 nucleotides match TRBD1. With V trimmed by 4 bases and J by 8 bases, 10 bases remained unmatched. Germline loops: CDR1 LNHDA, CDR2 SQIVND (reference sequence). The CDR3 covers 14 residues. The CDR3 DNA reads TGTGCCAGTAGTAATGCGGGGACAGCGTTCGGCTACACCTTC. Translating it yields CASSNAGTAFGYTF.

This rearrangement joins TRBV28 to TRBJ1-4; TRBD1 agrees at 9 bases. Germline V gene data show CDR1 as MDHEN and CDR2 as SYDVKM. The ends lost 7 bases at V and 7 bases at J; junction bases unmatched: 10. CDR3 length: 15 residues. The DNA for the CDR3 is TGTGCCAGCACCGCCCCCGGGACAGGGACTGAAAAACTGTTTTTT. Translation gives CASTAPGTGTEKLFF. The full variable domain, with the rest looked up from reference TRBV28 and TRBJ1-4, is DVKVTQSSRYLVKRTGEKVFLECVQDMDHENMFWYRQDPGLGLRLIYFSYDVKMKEKGDIPEGYSVSREKKERFSLILESASTNQTSMYLCASTAPGTGTEKLFFGSGTQLSVL.

This rearrangement joins TRBV28 to TRBJ1-1; possible D gene TRBD1, 5 bases. Germline CDR1 and CDR2: MDHEN and SYDVKM. This CDR3 region has 14 residues. V lost 5 bases to trimming and J lost 2 bases, with 12 bases between them. The CDR3: CASSLDSSNTEAFF. CDR3 DNA: TGTGCCAGCAGTCTCGACAGCTCAAACACTGAAGCTTTCTTT.

The chain recombines TRBV7-9 with TRBJ2-7, with no clear D. The length of the CDR3 is 12 residues. Germline V gene data show CDR1 as SEHNR and CDR2 as FQNEAQ (reference sequence). Trimming pared 9 bases from V and 3 bases from J, leaving 12 bases between. CDR3 nucleotide sequence: TGTGCCAGAGGTCTAAGGAGCTACGAGCAGTACTTC. Translating gives CARGLRSYEQYF. The variable domain in full, with the rest retrieved from reference TRBV7-9 and TRBJ2-7, is DTGVSQNPRHKITKRGQNVTFRCDPISEHNRLYWYRQTLGQGPEFLTYFQNEAQLEKSRLLSDRFSAERPKGSFSTLEIQRTEQGDSAMYLCARGLRSYEQYFGPGTRLTVT.

This chain connects TRBV29-1 to TRBJ2-7; the match to TRBD2 covers 12 bases. Germline trimming cut 4 bases from V and 0 bases from J; bases unmatched to any gene: 10. CDR1 is SQVTM, CDR2 ANQGSEA, per germline. The CDR3 is 17 amino acids. Here the CDR3 DNA reads TGCAGCGTTGTGACTAGCGGGGGCCTATTTTTCTCCTACGAGCAGTACTTC. Its protein is CSVVTSGGLFFSYEQYF.

The V and J genes are TRBV28 and TRBJ1-6; D is uncertain. CDR1 MDHEN and CDR2 SYDVKM come from the germline V gene. The V and J ends lost 6 bases and 1 base respectively, with 13 bases between them. The CDR3 loop spans 16 amino acids. DNA of the CDR3: TGTGCCAGCAGCCCGTCCGACACTTCCTATAATTCACCCCTCCACTTT. It translates to CASSPSDTSYNSPLHF. The variable domain in full, with the rest retrieved from reference TRBV28 and TRBJ1-6, is DVKVTQSSRYLVKRTGEKVFLECVQDMDHENMFWYRQDPGLGLRLIYFSYDVKMKEKGDIPEGYSVSREKKERFSLILESASTNQTSMYLCASSPSDTSYNSPLHFGNGTRLTVT.

This chain joins TRBV5-1 and TRBJ2-2, with 7 positions matching TRBD1. Per the germline V gene, CDR1 is SGHRS and CDR2 is YFSETQ. This CDR3 is 15 amino acids long. After removal of 2 bases from V and 2 bases from J, the junction contained 3 bases not matched to a gene. The CDR3 reads CASSFGTANTGELFF. CDR3 sequence (DNA): TGCGCCAGCAGCTTCGGGACAGCTAACACCGGGGAGCTGTTTTTT.

The genes are TRBV29-1 and TRBJ2-5, with TRBD2 matching over 9 bases. CDR1 is SQVTM, CDR2 ANQGSEA, per germline. This CDR3 spans 11 amino acids. J was trimmed by 13 bases and V by 5 bases; bases with no gene match: 8. This chain's CDR3 is CSVYAGGTGYF. As DNA, the CDR3 is TGCAGCGTTTATGCGGGGGGGACGGGGTACTTC.

The table lists this clone with a few counts. The V gene is TRBV28, the J gene TRBJ2-5; 7 bases match TRBD2. This CDR3 is built from 19 residues. Germline assignment: CDR1 MDHEN and CDR2 SYDVKM. J lost 0 bases, V lost 6 bases, and 19 bases had no gene match. This CDR3 reads CASSPGFGVGGSYQETQYF. In nucleotides, the CDR3 is TGTGCCAGCAGCCCAGGGTTCGGAGTCGGCGGGAGTTACCAAGAGACCCAGTACTTC.

The J gene is TRBJ2-1, the V gene TRBV25-1, with a possible D match to TRBD2 (5 bases). Germline V lookup: CDR1 MGHDK, CDR2 SYGVNS. V was shortened by 4 bases and J by 15 bases, with 28 bases between the two germline ends. The CDR3 loop spans 16 amino acids. For the CDR3, the DNA is TGTGCCAGCAGTGCCCCCACGTTGGCAGACTACGGTAGGCCGTTCTTC. Translation: CASSAPTLADYGRPFF.